Below, one T cell receptor (beta chain) is given with its context. The germline V gene encodes CDR1 MNHEY and CDR2 SVGAGI. The junction had 15 bases not matched to a gene; V was cut back by 6 bases and J by 15 bases. CDR3 size: 14 residues. The record originates from a study of patients and donors after allogeneic stem cell transplantation. TCRdb reprocessed the RT-PCR reads with MiXCR, giving one entry per CDR3 protein. Among tens of thousands of distinct CDR3 sequences listed, around 33% were seen once. This clonotype was sampled from a human donor who was either an allogeneic HSCT recipient or a stem cell or donor lymphocyte infusion donor (not recorded which). It is not recorded whose cells these are; they may come from a transplant donor. The chain carries TRBV6-5 and TRBJ2-1, with TRBD1 identical over 9 bases. The sequencing sample was made of blood, either unsorted or a sorted T cell fraction (not recorded which). The CDR3 is CASSTTPPGQGTFF. The CDR3 bases are TGTGCCAGCAGCACTACCCCGCCGGGACAGGGTACGTTCTTC.